This T cell receptor beta chain was sequenced for a study of early T cells in non-severe SARS-CoV-2 infection. Study-level background: The chains were unpaired, and the sequenced material was bulk RNA from unsorted whole blood. Findings and caveats of the study: Database matching using VDJdb favored anti-spike CD8 responses, with private and CD4 specificities left missing.

V was pared by 5 bases and J by 6 bases, with 15 bases of the junction left unmatched. This CDR3 has 19 amino acids. Looked up from germline, CDR1 is SGHAT and CDR2 is FQNNGV. The protocol attached unique molecular identifiers to individual cDNA molecules. One entry per CDR3 protein results from TCRdb running MiXCR on the 5' RACE reads. The sample lists roughly 100,000 distinct CDR3 sequences; over 10% were seen once. Worth noting for this clonotype: Its antigen is unidentified.

The sequence derives from an adult who was a healthcare worker with PCR-confirmed SARS-CoV-2 infection or an uninfected control (not recorded which). Sequenced: whole blood. The genes are TRBV11-2 and TRBJ2-1; the match to TRBD2 covers 14 bases. The CDR3 sequence: CASSIRLAGGALPSNEQFF. CDR3 bases: TGTGCCAGCAGCATACGACTAGCGGGAGGGGCACTACCTAGCAATGAGCAGTTCTTC.